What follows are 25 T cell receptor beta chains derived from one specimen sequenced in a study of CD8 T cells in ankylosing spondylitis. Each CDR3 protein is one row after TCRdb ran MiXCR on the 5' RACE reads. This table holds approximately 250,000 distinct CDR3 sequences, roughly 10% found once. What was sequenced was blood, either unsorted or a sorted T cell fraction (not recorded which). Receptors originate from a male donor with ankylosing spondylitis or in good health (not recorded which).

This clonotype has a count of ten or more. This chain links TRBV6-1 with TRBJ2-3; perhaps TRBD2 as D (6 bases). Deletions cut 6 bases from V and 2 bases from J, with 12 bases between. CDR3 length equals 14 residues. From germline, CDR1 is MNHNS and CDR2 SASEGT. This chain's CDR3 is CASRGDWNTDTQYF. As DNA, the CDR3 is TGTGCCAGCAGGGGGGACTGGAACACAGATACGCAGTATTTT.

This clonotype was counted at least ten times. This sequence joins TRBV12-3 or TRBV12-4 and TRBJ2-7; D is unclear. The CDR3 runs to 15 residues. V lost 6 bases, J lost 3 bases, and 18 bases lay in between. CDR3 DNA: TGTGCCAGCAGCATAATGTACTCGGCCGACTACGAGCAGTACTTC. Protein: CASSIMYSADYEQYF.

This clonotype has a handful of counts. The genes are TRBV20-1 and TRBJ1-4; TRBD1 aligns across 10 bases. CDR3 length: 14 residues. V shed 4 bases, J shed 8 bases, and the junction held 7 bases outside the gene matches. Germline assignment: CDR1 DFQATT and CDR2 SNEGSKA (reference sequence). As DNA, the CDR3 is TGCAGTGCTACCGCACCGGGACAGGGGGAAAAACTGTTTTTT. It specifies CSATAPGQGEKLFF.

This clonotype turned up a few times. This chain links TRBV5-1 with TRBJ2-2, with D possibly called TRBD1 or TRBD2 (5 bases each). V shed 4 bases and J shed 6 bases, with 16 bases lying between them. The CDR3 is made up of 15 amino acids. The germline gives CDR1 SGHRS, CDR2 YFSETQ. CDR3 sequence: CASSPGPERAGELFF. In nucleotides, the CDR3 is TGCGCCAGCAGCCCGGGACCCGAGAGGGCCGGGGAGCTGTTTTTT.

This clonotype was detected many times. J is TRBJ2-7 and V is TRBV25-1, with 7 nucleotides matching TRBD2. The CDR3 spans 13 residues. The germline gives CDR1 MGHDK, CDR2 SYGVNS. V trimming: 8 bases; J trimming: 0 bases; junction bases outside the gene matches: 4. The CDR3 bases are TGTGCCAGCCGGGGGGAGGGCTCCTACGAGCAGTACTTC. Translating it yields CASRGEGSYEQYF.

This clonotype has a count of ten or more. DNA for the CDR3: TGTGCCAGCAGCTCCCTTGACAGGGCTCTGGGGCAGTACTTC. Translating gives CASSSLDRALGQYF. V is TRBV12-3 or TRBV12-4 and J is TRBJ2-7; 7 positions agree with TRBD1. The CDR3 contains 14 residues. After removal of 6 bases from V and 9 bases from J, the junction contained 14 bases not matched to a gene.

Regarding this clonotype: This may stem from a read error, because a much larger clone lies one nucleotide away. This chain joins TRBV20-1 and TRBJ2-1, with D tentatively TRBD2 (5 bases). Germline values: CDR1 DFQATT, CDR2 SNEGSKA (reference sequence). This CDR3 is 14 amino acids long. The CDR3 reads CSTSRRNSYNEQFF. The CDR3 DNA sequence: TGCAGTACTAGTAGGCGGAACTCCTACAATGAGCAGTTCTTC.

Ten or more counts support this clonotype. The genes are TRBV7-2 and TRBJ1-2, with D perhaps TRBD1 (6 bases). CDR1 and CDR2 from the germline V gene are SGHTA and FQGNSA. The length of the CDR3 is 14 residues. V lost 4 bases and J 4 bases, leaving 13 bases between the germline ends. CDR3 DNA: TGTGCCAGCAGCTCGAAGGGGGGCGGCTATGGCTACACCTTC. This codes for CASSSKGGGYGYTF.

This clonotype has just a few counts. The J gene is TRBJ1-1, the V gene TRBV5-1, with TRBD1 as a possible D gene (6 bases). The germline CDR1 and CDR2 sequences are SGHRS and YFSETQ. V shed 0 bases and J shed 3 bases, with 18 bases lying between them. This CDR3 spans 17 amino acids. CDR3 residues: CASSLAGAQGQYTEAFF. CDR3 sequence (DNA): TGCGCCAGCAGCTTGGCTGGCGCCCAGGGACAATACACTGAAGCTTTCTTT.

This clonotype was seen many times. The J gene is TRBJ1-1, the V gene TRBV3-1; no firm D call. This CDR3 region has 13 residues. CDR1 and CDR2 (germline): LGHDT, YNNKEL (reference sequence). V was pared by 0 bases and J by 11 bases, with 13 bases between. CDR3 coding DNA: TGTGCCAGCAGCCAAGATGTGGAGACAAAGGCTTTCTTT. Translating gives CASSQDVETKAFF.

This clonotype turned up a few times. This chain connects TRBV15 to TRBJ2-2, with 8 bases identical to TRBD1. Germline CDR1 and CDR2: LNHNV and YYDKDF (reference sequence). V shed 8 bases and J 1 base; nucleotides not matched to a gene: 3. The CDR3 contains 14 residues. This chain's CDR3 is CATAGTGNTGELFF. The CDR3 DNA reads TGTGCCACCGCCGGGACAGGGAACACCGGGGAGCTGTTTTTT.

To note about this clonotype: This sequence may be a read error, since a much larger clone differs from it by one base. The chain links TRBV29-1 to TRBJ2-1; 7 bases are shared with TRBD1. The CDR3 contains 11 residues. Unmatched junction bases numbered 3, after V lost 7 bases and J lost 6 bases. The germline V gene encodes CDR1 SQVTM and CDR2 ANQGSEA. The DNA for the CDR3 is TGCAGCGGACGGACAGGCAATGAGCAGTTCTTC. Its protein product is CSGRTGNEQFF.

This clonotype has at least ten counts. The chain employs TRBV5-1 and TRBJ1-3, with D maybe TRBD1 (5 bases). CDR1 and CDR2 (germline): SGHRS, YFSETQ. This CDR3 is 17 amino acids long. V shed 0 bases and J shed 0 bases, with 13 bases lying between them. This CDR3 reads CASSLEVQGVSGNTIYF. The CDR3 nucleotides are TGCGCCAGCAGCTTGGAGGTCCAGGGTGTCTCTGGAAACACCATATATTTT.

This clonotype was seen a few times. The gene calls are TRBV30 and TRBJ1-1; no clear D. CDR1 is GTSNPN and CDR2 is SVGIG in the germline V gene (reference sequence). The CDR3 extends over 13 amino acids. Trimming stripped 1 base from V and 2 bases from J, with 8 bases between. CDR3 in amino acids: CAWSGQINTEAFF. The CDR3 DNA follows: TGTGCCTGGAGTGGACAAATAAACACTGAAGCTTTCTTT.

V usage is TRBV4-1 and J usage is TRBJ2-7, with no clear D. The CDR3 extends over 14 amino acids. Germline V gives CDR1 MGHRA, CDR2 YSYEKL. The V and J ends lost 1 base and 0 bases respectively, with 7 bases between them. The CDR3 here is CASSQVDTSYEQYF. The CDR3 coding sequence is TGCGCCAGCAGCCAAGTTGATACCTCCTACGAGCAGTACTTC.

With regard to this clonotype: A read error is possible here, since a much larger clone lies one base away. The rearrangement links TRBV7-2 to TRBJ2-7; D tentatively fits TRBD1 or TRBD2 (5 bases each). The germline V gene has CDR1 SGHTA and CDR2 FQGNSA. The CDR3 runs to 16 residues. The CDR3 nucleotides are TGTGCCAGCAGCTTAGTAGGAGTGGGACGCTCCTGCGAGCAGTACTTC. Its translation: CASSLVGVGRSCEQYF.

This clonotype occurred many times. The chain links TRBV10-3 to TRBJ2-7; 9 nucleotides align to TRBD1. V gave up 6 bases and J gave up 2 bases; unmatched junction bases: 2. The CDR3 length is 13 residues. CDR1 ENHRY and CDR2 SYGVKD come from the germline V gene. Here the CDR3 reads CAIRDRGPYEQYF. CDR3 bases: TGTGCCATCAGGGACAGGGGCCCCTACGAGCAGTACTTC.

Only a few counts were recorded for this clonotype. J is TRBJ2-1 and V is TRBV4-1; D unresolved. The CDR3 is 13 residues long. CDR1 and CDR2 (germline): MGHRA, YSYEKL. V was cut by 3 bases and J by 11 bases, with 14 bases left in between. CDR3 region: CASSQSLETQQFF. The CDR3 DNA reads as TGCGCCAGCAGCCAGTCCCTCGAAACTCAGCAGTTCTTC.

Here the CDR3 DNA reads TGCGCCAGCGGGGTAGGAAACTATGGCTACACCTTC. It is translated as CASGVGNYGYTF. The chain carries TRBV5-1 and TRBJ1-2; the D is unclear. The CDR3 loop spans 12 amino acids. Trimming stripped 7 bases from V and 2 bases from J, with 9 bases between. The germline gives CDR1 SGHRS, CDR2 YFSETQ.

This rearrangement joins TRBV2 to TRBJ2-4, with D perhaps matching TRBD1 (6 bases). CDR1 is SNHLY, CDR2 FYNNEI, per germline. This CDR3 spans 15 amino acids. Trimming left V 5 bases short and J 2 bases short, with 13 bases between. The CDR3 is CASSNREAPKNIQYF. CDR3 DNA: TGTGCCAGCAGTAACAGGGAAGCGCCCAAAAACATTCAGTACTTC.

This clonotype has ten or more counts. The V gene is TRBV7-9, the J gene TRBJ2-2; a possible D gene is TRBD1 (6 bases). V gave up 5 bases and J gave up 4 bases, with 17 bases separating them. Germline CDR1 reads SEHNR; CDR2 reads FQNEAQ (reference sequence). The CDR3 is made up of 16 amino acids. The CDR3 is CASSTLGALGTGELFF. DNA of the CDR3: TGTGCCAGCAGCACGTTGGGGGCGCTAGGCACCGGGGAGCTGTTTTTT.

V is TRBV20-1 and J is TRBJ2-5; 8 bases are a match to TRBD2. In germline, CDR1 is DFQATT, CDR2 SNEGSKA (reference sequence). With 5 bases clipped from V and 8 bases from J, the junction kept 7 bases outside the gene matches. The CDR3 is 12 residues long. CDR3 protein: CSAGGTSRTQYF. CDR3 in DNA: TGCAGTGCTGGGGGGACTAGTAGAACCCAGTACTTC.

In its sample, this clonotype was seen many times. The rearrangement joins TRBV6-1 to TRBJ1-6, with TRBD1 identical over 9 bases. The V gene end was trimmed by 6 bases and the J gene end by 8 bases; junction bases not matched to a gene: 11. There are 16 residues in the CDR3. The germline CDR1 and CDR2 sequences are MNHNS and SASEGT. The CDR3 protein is CASSRRTGAEYSPLHF. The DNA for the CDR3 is TGTGCCAGCAGCCGGAGGACAGGGGCCGAATATTCACCCCTCCACTTT.

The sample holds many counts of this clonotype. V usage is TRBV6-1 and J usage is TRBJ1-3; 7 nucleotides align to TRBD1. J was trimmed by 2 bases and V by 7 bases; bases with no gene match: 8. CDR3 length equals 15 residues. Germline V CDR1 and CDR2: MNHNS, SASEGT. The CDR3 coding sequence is TGTGCCAGCAAGGGGGCAGGGGGGGCTGGAAACACCATATATTTT. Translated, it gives CASKGAGGAGNTIYF.

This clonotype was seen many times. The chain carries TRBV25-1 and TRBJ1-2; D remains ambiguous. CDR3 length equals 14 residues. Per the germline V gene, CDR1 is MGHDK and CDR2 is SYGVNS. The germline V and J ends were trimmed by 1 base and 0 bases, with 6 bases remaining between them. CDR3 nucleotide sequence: TGTGCCAGCAGTGAATTTGGAGCTAACTATGGCTACACCTTC. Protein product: CASSEFGANYGYTF.